This TCR beta chain was sequenced for a study of cytomegalovirus exposure and HLA in healthy donors. Study-level points and caveats: For TCR beta chains, V- and J-gene trimming was later linked to a missense DCLRE1C variant.

The PCR was carried out with 60 Vbeta primers and 13 Jbeta primers. Profiling relied on immunoSEQ multiplex PCR, and the TCRdb table lists in-frame clones only, not all of them. The top ten clones hold more than 3.5% of a sample with roughly 200,000 clones, 75% to 85% of them seen once. The CDR3 runs 11 residues. Germline CDR1 and CDR2: SGHTA and FQGNSA. The V and J ends lost 1 base and 9 bases respectively, with 7 bases between them. For this clone: The antigen remains unidentified.

The sequencing sample was made of PBMCs. The clonotype comes from a woman in her sixties in good health and CMV-seropositive. The chain links TRBV7-2 to TRBJ2-7; perhaps TRBD2 as D (5 bases). CDR3 nucleotides: TGTGCCAGCAGCTTAGTAGGAGGGCAGTACTTC. As protein: CASSLVGGQYF.